This T cell receptor beta chain was observed in a study of blood T cells in healthy people across ages. Study-level points and caveats: With age, beta diversity per million T cells declined roughly linearly, significantly by about 40. Estimates of total diversity, which came from one million sequenced T cells, were considered to be underestimates.

The sample holds a few counts of this clonotype. Its target is unknown. At least 7 million PBMCs were isolated per sample. Primers used in a second PCR of about 7 to 11 cycles were a sample-barcoded 5' primer and a J-beta primer mix. TCRdb reprocessed the 5' RACE reads with MiXCR, giving one entry per CDR3 protein. The sample lists 1.5 million to 2 million distinct CDR3 sequences; 34% were seen once. Germline values: CDR1 SNHLY, CDR2 FYNNEI. J gave up 5 bases and V 6 bases, and 10 bases lay outside the gene matches. The CDR3 contains 14 residues. Sequencing was performed on blood. This TCR was recovered from a woman aged 25 to 45 in good health. The rearrangement links TRBV2 to TRBJ2-7; 7 nucleotides match TRBD2. The CDR3 region is CASRNREAANEQYF. The CDR3 region has the DNA TGTGCCAGCAGGAATCGGGAGGCGGCCAACGAGCAGTACTTC.